The present T cell receptor (beta chain) was sequenced within a study of blood T cell repertoires in COVID-19 (dated by TCRdb to the early 2020s). Turning to the overall study: Collaborator samples came from the United States, Italy and Spain and covered acute and convalescent phases of COVID-19. The material from the prospective study consisted of cDNA or gDNA derived from T cells, B-cell-depleted T cells, or PBMCs. The dataset comprised deeply sampled blood TCRbeta repertoires from subjects exposed to, actively infected with, or recovered from COVID-19. The repertoires were released in a freely available public database intended as a resource for research on the immune response to SARS-CoV-2. The samples were drawn from the first 160 participants of the ongoing ImmuneRACE study and from 950 to 1,500 subjects provided by 6 global collaborators. A de-identified subject ID, COVID-19 status, age in years and sex were almost always included in the sample metadata. Where available, HLA class I and class II types were taken from metadata supplied by the sample provider and were not determined by assay-based typing.

Collaborating institutions collected whole blood in K2EDTA tubes following their own protocols. Collaborator samples were shipped for TCRbeta analysis as frozen whole blood, isolated PBMCs, or DNA extracted from either sample type. The immunoSEQ Assay, a bias-controlled multiplex PCR, was used to amplify TCRbeta CDR3 regions from genomic DNA. The authors' pipeline ran thus. Nucleated cell counts per sample were estimated from amplification of reference gene primers within the assay. To quantify the absolute abundance of each unique TCRbeta CDR3 rearrangement, sequence reads were collapsed and filtered. Productive Simpson clonality was computed per sample as the square root of Simpson's diversity index over productive rearrangements. The immuneACCESS repertoire file appears here via TCRdb, limited to in-frame rearrangements. These files lack a portion of the clones; in checked studies, under half of the deficit traces to unresolved V genes, and the cause of the others is not known. The D gene and trimming were derived from the DNA, and the V and J assignments and clone size from that table. Within this sample are around 160,000 clones, with more than 70% of them counted one time only. About 2% of the sample is in the top ten clones.

Points the paper makes about the study in general: The quantity of clinical and demographic metadata differed by source and by participant and was supplied without curation.

CDR1 is given as SNHLY and CDR2 as FYNNEI, both from the germline V gene. Germline trimming: 5 bases from V, 1 base from J; junction bases outside gene matches: 1. The CDR3 covers 14 residues, taking in both the cysteine and the phenylalanine. Only CDR3 DNA is held: 42 bases, read in frame from base 1. Note on this clone: Its antigen remains undetermined. No much larger clonotype is one base removed from it; base qualities were not supplied.

The TCR was taken from a human donor in a cohort sampled during active COVID-19. The V and J segments used are TRBV2 and TRBJ2-3; TRBD2 fits 9 bases in the junction. Sample: peripheral blood. In nucleotide form, the sequence is TGTGCCAGCAGTAAGCGGGAGGGCACAGATACGCAGTATTTT. Its protein reads: CASSKREGTDTQYF.